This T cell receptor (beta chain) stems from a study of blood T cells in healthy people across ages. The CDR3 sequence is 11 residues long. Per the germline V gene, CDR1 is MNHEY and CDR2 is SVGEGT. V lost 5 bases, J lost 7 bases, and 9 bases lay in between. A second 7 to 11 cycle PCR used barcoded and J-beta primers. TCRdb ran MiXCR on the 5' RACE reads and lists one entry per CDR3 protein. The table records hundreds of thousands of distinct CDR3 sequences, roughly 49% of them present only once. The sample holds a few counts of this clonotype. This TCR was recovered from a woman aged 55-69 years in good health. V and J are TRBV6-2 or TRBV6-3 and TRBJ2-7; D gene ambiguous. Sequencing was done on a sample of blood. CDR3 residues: CASSGLVEQYF. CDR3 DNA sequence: TGTGCCAGCAGTGGGCTAGTGGAGCAGTACTTC.